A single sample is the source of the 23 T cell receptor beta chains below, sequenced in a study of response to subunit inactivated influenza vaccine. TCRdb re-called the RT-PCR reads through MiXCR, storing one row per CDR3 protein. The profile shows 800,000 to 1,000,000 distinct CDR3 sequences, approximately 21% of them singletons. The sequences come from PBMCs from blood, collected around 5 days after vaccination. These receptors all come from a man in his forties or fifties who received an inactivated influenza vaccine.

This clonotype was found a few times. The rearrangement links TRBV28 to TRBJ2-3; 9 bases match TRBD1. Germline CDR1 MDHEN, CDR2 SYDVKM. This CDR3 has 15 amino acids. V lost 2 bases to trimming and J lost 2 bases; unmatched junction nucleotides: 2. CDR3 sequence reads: CASSLRDRVTDTQYF. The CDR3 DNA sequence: TGTGCCAGCAGTTTAAGGGACAGGGTCACAGATACGCAGTATTTT.

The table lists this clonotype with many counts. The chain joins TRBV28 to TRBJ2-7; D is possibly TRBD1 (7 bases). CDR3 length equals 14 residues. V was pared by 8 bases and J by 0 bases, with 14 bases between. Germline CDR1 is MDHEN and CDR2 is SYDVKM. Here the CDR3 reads CASGYRGGSYEQYF. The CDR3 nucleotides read TGTGCCAGCGGATACAGGGGAGGCTCCTACGAGCAGTACTTC.

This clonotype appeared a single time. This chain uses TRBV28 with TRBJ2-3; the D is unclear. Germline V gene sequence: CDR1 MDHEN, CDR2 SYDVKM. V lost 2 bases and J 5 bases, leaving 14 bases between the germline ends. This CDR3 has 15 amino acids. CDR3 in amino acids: CASSLGVVRKDTQYF. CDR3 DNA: TGTGCCAGCAGTTTAGGTGTGGTACGGAAAGATACGCAGTATTTT.

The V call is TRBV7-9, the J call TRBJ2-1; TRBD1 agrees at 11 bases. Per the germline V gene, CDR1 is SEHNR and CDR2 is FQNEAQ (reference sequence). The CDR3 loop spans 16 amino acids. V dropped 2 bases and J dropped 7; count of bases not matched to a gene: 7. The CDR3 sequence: CASSLRGTGGRNEQFF. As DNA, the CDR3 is TGTGCCAGCAGCTTACGCGGGACAGGGGGAAGAAATGAGCAGTTCTTC.

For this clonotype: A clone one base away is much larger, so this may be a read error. The CDR3 sequence is CSAREITGVRTEAFF. CDR3 DNA: TGCAGTGCTAGAGAGATAACCGGGGTTAGGACTGAAGCTTTCTTT. V is TRBV20-1 and J is TRBJ1-1; D gene unclear. This CDR3 contains 15 residues. Germline V gives CDR1 DFQATT, CDR2 SNEGSKA (reference sequence). V was clipped by 0 bases and J by 5 bases, with 16 bases between them.

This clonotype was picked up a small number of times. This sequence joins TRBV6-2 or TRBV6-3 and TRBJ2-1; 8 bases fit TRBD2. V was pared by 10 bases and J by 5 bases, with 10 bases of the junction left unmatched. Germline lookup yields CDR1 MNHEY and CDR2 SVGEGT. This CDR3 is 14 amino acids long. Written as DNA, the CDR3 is TGTGCCACCAAGATAGCGGGAAATCACAATGAGCAGTTCTTC. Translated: CATKIAGNHNEQFF.

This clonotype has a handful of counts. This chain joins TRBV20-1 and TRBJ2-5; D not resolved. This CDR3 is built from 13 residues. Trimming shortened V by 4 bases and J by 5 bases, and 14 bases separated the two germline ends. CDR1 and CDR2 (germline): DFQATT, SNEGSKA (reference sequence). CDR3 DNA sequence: TGCAGTGCTAATCTACCTCGATCGGAGACCCAGTACTTC. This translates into CSANLPRSETQYF.

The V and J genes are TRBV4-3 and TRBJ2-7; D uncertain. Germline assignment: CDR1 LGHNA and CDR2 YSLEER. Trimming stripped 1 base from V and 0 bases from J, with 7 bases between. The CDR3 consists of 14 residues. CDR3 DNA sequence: TGCGCCAGCAGCCAAGCGTCTAGCTCCTACGAGCAGTACTTC. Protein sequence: CASSQASSSYEQYF.

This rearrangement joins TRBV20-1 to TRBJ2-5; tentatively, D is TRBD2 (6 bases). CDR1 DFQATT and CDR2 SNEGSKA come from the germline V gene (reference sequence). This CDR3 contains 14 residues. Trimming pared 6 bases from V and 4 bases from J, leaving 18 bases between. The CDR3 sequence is CSARGASVGETQYF. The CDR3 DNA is TGCAGTGCCCGCGGGGCTAGCGTGGGAGAGACCCAGTACTTC.

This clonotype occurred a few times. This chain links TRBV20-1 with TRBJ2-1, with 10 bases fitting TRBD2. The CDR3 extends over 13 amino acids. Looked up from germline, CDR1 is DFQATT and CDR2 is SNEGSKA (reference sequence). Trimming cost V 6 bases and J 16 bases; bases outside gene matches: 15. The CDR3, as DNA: TGCAGTGCCCCCTATAGCGGGGGGTTCGACCGATTCTTC. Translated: CSAPYSGGFDRFF.

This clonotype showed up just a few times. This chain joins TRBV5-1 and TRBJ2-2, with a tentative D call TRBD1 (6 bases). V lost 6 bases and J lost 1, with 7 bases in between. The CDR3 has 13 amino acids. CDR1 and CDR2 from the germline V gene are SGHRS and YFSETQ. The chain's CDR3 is CASKTGNTGELFF. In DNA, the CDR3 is TGCGCCAGCAAGACAGGGAACACCGGGGAGCTGTTTTTT. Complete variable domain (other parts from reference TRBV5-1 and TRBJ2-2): KAGVTQTPRYLIKTRGQQVTLSCSPISGHRSVSWYQQTPGQGLQFLFEYFSETQRNKGNFPGRFSGRQFSNSRSEMNVSTLELGDSALYLCASKTGNTGELFFGEGSRLTVL.

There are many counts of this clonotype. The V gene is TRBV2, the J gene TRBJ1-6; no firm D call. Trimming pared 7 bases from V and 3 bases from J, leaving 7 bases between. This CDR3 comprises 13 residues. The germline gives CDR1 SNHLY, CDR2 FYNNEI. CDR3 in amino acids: CASTSSYNSPLHF. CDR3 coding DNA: TGTGCCAGCACCAGCAGCTATAATTCACCCCTCCACTTT.

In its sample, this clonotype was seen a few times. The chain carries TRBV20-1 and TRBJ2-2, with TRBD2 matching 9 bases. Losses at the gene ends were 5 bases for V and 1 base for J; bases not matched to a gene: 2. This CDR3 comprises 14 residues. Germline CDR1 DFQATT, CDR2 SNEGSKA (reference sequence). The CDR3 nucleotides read TGCAGTGCTCGACTAGCGGAGAACACCGGGGAGCTGTTTTTT. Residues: CSARLAENTGELFF.

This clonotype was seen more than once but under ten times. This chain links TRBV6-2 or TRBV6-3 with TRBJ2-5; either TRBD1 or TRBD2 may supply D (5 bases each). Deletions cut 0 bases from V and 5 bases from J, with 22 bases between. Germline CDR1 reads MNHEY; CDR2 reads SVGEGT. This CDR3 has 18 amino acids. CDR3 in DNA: TGTGCCAGCAGTTACTCAGGCAGGGTGGCGGACTTTTCGGAGACCCAGTACTTC. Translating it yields CASSYSGRVADFSETQYF.

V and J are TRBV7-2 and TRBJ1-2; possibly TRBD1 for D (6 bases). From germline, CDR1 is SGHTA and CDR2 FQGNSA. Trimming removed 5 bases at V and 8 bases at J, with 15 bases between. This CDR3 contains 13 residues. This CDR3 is CASSPYRDGGYTF. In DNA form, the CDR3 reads TGTGCCAGCAGCCCATACAGGGACGGAGGCTACACCTTC.

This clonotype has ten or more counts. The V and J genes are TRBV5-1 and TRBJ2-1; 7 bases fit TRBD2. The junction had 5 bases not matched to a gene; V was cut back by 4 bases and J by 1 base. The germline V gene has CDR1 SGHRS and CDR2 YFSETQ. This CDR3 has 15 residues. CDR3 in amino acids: CASSTSGNSYNEQFF. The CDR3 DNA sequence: TGCGCCAGCAGCACCAGCGGGAATTCCTACAATGAGCAGTTCTTC.

The CDR3 bases are TGTGCCAGCAGCTTAGCCTACAGGAACACTGAAGCTTTCTTT. Encoded protein: CASSLAYRNTEAFF. The gene calls are TRBV7-8 and TRBJ1-1; no firm D call. Germline V CDR1 and CDR2: SGHVS, FQNEAQ. The V gene lost 0 bases and the J gene lost 1 base, with 6 bases spanning the gap. The CDR3 is 14 amino acids.

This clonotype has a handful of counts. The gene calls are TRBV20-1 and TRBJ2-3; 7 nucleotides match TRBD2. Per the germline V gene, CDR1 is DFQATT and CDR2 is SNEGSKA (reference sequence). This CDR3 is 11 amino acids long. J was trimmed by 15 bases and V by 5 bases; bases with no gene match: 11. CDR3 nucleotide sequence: TGCAGTGCTTCAGCGGGAAGGGTGTCTTATTTT. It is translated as CSASAGRVSYF.

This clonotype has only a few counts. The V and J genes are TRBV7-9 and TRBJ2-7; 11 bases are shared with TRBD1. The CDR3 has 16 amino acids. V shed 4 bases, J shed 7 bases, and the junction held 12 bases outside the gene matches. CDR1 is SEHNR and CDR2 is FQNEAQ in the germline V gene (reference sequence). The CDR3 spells CASSSGGQGAFDEQYF. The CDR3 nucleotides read TGTGCCAGCAGCTCTGGAGGACAGGGGGCCTTTGATGAGCAGTACTTC. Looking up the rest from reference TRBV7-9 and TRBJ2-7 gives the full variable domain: DTGVSQNPRHKITKRGQNVTFRCDPISEHNRLYWYRQTLGQGPEFLTYFQNEAQLEKSRLLSDRFSAERPKGSFSTLEIQRTEQGDSAMYLCASSSGGQGAFDEQYFGPGTRLTVT.

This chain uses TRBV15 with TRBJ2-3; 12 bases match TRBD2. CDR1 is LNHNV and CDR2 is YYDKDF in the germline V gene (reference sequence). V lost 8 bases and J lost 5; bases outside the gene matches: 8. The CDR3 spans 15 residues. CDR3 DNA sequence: TGTGCCACCGGGCCTAGCGGGAGGGCCATAGATACGCAGTATTTT. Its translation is CATGPSGRAIDTQYF.

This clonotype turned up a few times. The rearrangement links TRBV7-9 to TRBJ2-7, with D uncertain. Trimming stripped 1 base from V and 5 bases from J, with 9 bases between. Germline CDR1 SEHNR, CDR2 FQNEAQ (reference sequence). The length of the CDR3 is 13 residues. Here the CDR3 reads CASSLDGWHEQYF. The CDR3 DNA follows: TGTGCCAGCAGCTTAGATGGTTGGCACGAGCAGTACTTC. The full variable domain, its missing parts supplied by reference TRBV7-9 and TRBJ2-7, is DTGVSQNPRHKITKRGQNVTFRCDPISEHNRLYWYRQTLGQGPEFLTYFQNEAQLEKSRLLSDRFSAERPKGSFSTLEIQRTEQGDSAMYLCASSLDGWHEQYFGPGTRLTVT.

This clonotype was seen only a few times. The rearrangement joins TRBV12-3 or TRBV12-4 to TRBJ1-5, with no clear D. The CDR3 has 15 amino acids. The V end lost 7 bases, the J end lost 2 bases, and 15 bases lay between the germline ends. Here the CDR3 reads CASTKGWSGNQPQHF. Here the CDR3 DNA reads TGTGCCAGCACTAAGGGTTGGAGTGGCAATCAGCCCCAGCATTTT.

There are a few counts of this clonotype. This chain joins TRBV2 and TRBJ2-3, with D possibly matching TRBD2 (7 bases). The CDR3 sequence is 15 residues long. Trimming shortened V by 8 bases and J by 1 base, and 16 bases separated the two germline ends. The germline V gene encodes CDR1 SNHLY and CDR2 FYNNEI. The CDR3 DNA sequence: TGTGCCAGCTTGCGGGGGCAAAGTCGCACAGATACGCAGTATTTT. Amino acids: CASLRGQSRTDTQYF.